What follows are 19 T cell receptor beta chains derived from one specimen sequenced in a study of cytomegalovirus exposure and HLA in healthy donors. Generated by immunoSEQ multiplex PCR, the TCRdb table keeps only in-frame clones and is missing some. Counted here are 200,000 to 250,000 clones, over 65% occurring once; the ten biggest clones make up around 5.5%. The sequenced sample consisted of PBMCs. The receptors come from a woman in her late teens or twenties in good health and CMV-seronegative.

The rearrangement uses TRBV4-1 and TRBJ1-4, with D maybe TRBD1 (5 bases). This CDR3 is built from 17 residues. Trimming took off 6 bases at V and 0 bases at J, with 17 bases between the two ends. Germline CDR1 is MGHRA and CDR2 is YSYEKL. The CDR3 is CASSHLPSGPTNEKLFF. CDR3 DNA: TGCGCCAGCAGTCACCTTCCTTCGGGGCCAACTAATGAAAAACTGTTTTTT.

V is TRBV2 and J is TRBJ1-2, with D uncertain. The CDR3 length is 15 residues. Germline V lookup: CDR1 SNHLY, CDR2 FYNNEI. V was trimmed by 0 bases and J by 3 bases, leaving 11 bases between them. The CDR3 DNA is TGTGCCAGCAGTGAAGCGGGATTATTAGACTATGGCTACACCTTC. Translation gives CASSEAGLLDYGYTF.

The rearrangement uses TRBV4-2 and TRBJ1-3, with D perhaps matching TRBD1 (6 bases). V dropped 0 bases and J dropped 0 bases, with 12 bases sitting between them. This CDR3 comprises 17 residues. Germline V gives CDR1 LGHNA, CDR2 YNFKEQ. Written as DNA, the CDR3 is TGTGCCAGCAGCCAAGAGTCCGGGGGCAGCTCTGGAAACACCATATATTTT. Amino acids: CASSQESGGSSGNTIYF.

The V and J genes are TRBV7-3 and TRBJ2-1, with D unresolved. Trimming cost V 5 bases and J 0 bases, with 14 bases left between them. The CDR3 is 16 amino acids. Germline loops: CDR1 SGHTA, CDR2 FQGTGA. CDR3 sequence: CASSAGPGVSYNEQFF. The DNA of the CDR3 is TGTGCCAGCAGCGCTGGGCCAGGCGTCTCCTACAATGAGCAGTTCTTC.

V and J are TRBV7-8 and TRBJ2-7; the D gene is possibly TRBD2 (6 bases). CDR1 is SGHVS and CDR2 is FQNEAQ in the germline V gene. V lost 0 bases and J lost 6, with 12 bases in between. The CDR3 covers 14 residues. CDR3 DNA: TGTGCCAGCAGCTTAGCCGGGGGACCTGGCGAGCAGTACTTC. It yields the protein CASSLAGGPGEQYF. The variable domain in full, completed from reference TRBV7-8 and TRBJ2-7, reads GAGVSQSPRYKVAKRGQDVALRCDPISGHVSLFWYQQALGQGPEFLTYFQNEAQLDKSGLPSDRFFAERPEGSVSTLKIQRTQQEDSAVYLCASSLAGGPGEQYFGPGTRLTVT.

The V gene is TRBV19, the J gene TRBJ1-2, with D tentatively TRBD1 (5 bases). The CDR3 is made up of 13 amino acids. Trimming took 2 bases from V and 8 from J, leaving 12 bases between them. Germline lookup yields CDR1 LNHDA and CDR2 SQIVND (reference sequence). This CDR3 reads CASSIRGSGGYTF. As DNA, the CDR3 is TGTGCCAGTAGTATAAGGGGAAGTGGCGGCTACACCTTC. Filled out from reference TRBV19 and TRBJ1-2, the complete variable domain reads DGGITQSPKYLFRKEGQNVTLSCEQNLNHDAMYWYRQDPGQGLRLIYYSQIVNDFQKGDIAEGYSVSREKKESFPLTVTSAQKNPTAFYLCASSIRGSGGYTFGSGTRLTVV.

The table lists this clone with many counts. J is TRBJ1-1 and V is TRBV4-1; D is unclear. Trimming left V 2 bases short and J 5 bases short, with 15 bases between. The CDR3 is 15 residues long. Germline V gene lookup returns CDR1 MGHRA and CDR2 YSYEKL. CDR3 protein: CASSQSAILGTEAFF. The CDR3 DNA sequence: TGCGCCAGCAGCCAATCGGCTATTCTAGGGACTGAAGCTTTCTTT.

The chain recombines TRBV12-5 with TRBJ2-5; D could derive from TRBD1 or TRBD2 (5 bases each). V gave up 0 bases and J gave up 5 bases, with 22 bases separating them. The CDR3 extends over 18 amino acids. CDR1 and CDR2 from the germline V gene are LGHNT and FRNRAP. The CDR3 loop reads CASGLVQDGVEGWETQYF. In nucleotides, the CDR3 is TGTGCTAGTGGTTTGGTACAGGACGGGGTTGAGGGCTGGGAGACCCAGTACTTC.

This clone was detected only once. This CDR3 is CASSEYRGGQPQHF. CDR3 sequence (DNA): TGCGCCAGCAGTGAGTACCGTGGAGGTCAGCCCCAGCATTTT. The chain is built from TRBV10-1 and TRBJ1-5; D is ambiguous. The CDR3 contains 14 residues. Germline loops: CDR1 WNHNN, CDR2 SYGVQD (reference sequence). Trimming pared 1 base from V and 6 bases from J, leaving 10 bases between.

There are a few counts of this clone. The chain employs TRBV5-1 and TRBJ1-6; the match to TRBD1 covers 10 bases. V was pared by 0 bases and J by 10 bases, with 7 bases of the junction left unmatched. The CDR3 sequence is 16 residues long. CDR1 is SGHRS, CDR2 YFSETQ, per germline. The CDR3 sequence: CASSLVRGTGVSPLHF. Written as DNA, the CDR3 is TGCGCCAGCAGCTTGGTGCGTGGGACAGGGGTGTCACCCCTCCACTTT.

V is TRBV29-1 and J is TRBJ1-1; no definite D call. Germline V gene lookup returns CDR1 SQVTM and CDR2 ANQGSEA. The ends were cut back, 7 bases at V and 0 bases at J, with 12 bases in the middle. The CDR3 runs 13 residues. CDR3 region: CSARHVLNTEAFF. The CDR3 DNA reads TGCAGCGCTCGACACGTTCTGAACACTGAAGCTTTCTTT.

The rearrangement joins TRBV6-1 to TRBJ2-7; either TRBD1 or TRBD2 may supply D (7 bases each). There are 14 residues in the CDR3. Trimming shortened V by 8 bases and J by 4 bases, and 18 bases separated the two germline ends. Per germline, CDR1 MNHNS and CDR2 SASEGT. CDR3 DNA sequence: TGTGCCAGCCGTGGTCAGGGGGGGTTGTACGAGCAGTACTTC. This sequence encodes CASRGQGGLYEQYF.

This clone occurred once. The chain's CDR3 is CSGGAILDTQYF. The CDR3 DNA follows: TGCAGCGGAGGGGCGATTCTAGATACGCAGTATTTT. This chain uses TRBV29-1 with TRBJ2-3; D might be TRBD1 or TRBD2, each matching 5 bases. The CDR3 is 12 residues long. The V gene's germline CDR1 is SQVTM and CDR2 ANQGSEA. Trimming removed 7 bases at V and 5 bases at J, with 13 bases between.

V is TRBV7-6 and J is TRBJ2-7; 9 bases align to TRBD1. The CDR3 runs to 14 residues. Germline CDR1 SGHVS, CDR2 FNYEAQ. V lost 5 bases, J lost 4 bases, and 6 bases stayed unmatched. CDR3 loop: CASSRDRETYEQYF. The DNA of the CDR3 is TGTGCCAGCAGCCGGGACAGGGAAACATACGAGCAGTACTTC.

J is TRBJ2-7 and V is TRBV5-1; 13 bases agree with TRBD2. The V gene end was trimmed by 4 bases and the J gene end by 7 bases; junction bases not matched to a gene: 11. Germline lookup yields CDR1 SGHRS and CDR2 YFSETQ. CDR3 size: 16 residues. Here the CDR3 reads CASSPTGLAGLGEQYF. The CDR3, as DNA: TGCGCCAGCAGCCCGACGGGACTAGCGGGACTCGGGGAGCAGTACTTC.

This chain uses TRBV30 with TRBJ1-5; D possibly corresponds to TRBD1 (6 bases). The V gene lost 1 base and the J gene lost 7 bases, with 11 bases spanning the gap. CDR3 length equals 13 residues. CDR1 GTSNPN and CDR2 SVGIG come from the germline V gene (reference sequence). In nucleotides, the CDR3 is TGTGCCTGGAGTGCCTCAGGGGAACAGCCCCAGCATTTT. As protein: CAWSASGEQPQHF. Full variable domain (remainder filled in from reference TRBV30 and TRBJ1-5): SQTIHQWPATLVQPVGSPLSLECTVEGTSNPNLYWYRQAAGRGLQLLFYSVGIGQISSEVPQNLSASRPQDRQFILSSKKLLLSDSGFYLCAWSASGEQPQHFGDGTRLSIL.

This clone was counted ten times or more. The chain links TRBV6-5 to TRBJ2-1; D remains unclear. Trimming pared 4 bases from V and 6 bases from J, leaving 7 bases between. The length of the CDR3 is 12 residues. Germline lookup yields CDR1 MNHEY and CDR2 SVGAGI. The CDR3 DNA reads as TGTGCCAGCAGTTCCGGGCCCAATGAGCAGTTCTTC. Amino acids: CASSSGPNEQFF.

This chain uses TRBV11-2 with TRBJ2-5; a possible D gene is TRBD1 (5 bases). The length of the CDR3 is 12 residues. Germline CDR1 SGHAT, CDR2 FQNNGV. CDR3: CGGHWNRKTQYF. The CDR3 DNA is TGTGGAGGACACTGGAATAGGAAGACCCAGTACTTC.

V is TRBV27 and J is TRBJ1-2; 12 bases fit TRBD1. CDR3 length equals 17 residues. V trimming: 4 bases; J trimming: 10 bases; junction bases outside the gene matches: 16. Looked up from germline, CDR1 is MNHEY and CDR2 is SMNVEV (reference sequence). DNA for the CDR3: TGTGCCAGCAGTTCCCTGGGACAGGGGGCTGGAGGGAGAGTCTACACCTTC. This codes for CASSSLGQGAGGRVYTF.